The 20 T cell receptor beta chains below were found in one sample sequenced in a study of T cells expressing NK-cell markers. Following a re-call of the 5' RACE reads, TCRdb has one entry per CDR3 protein and lacks DNA. The table for this sample gives roughly 160,000 distinct CDR3 sequences. The sequencing sample was made of blood T cells: a sorted CD56 or NKG2C T cell subset, CD4+ or CD8+ T cells, or bulk PBMC T cells (not recorded which). All receptors derive from a woman between 18 and 69 years old in good health.

The chain's CDR3 is CATRPGQGAGTDTQYF. V usage is TRBV24-1 and J usage is TRBJ2-3; absent DNA, TCRdb's TRBD1 call cannot be checked. Germline CDR1 KGHDR, CDR2 SFDVKD. The CDR3 consists of 16 residues.

The V and J genes are TRBV20-1 and TRBJ2-2; TCRdb outputs TRBD2, but without DNA this stays unchecked. Germline V gene lookup returns CDR1 DFQATT and CDR2 SNEGSKA (reference sequence). The CDR3 has 16 residues. CDR3 protein: CSATRGLAGNTGELFF.

The V call is TRBV3-1, the J call TRBJ2-1; the D gene TCRdb calls, TRBD2, cannot be checked with no DNA. CDR3 length: 16 residues. Germline values: CDR1 LGHDT, CDR2 YNNKEL (reference sequence). The CDR3 sequence is CASSQRFRLGRNEQFF.

The chain is built from TRBV20-1 and TRBJ2-1; TCRdb indicates TRBD2, and absent DNA this call remains unverified. The CDR3 consists of 16 residues. Germline V CDR1 and CDR2: DFQATT, SNEGSKA (reference sequence). The CDR3: CSARDPLAGDPNEQFF.

V is TRBV12-3 or TRBV12-4 and J is TRBJ2-2; TCRdb gives TRBD1 as the D gene, but with no DNA this cannot be confirmed. The CDR3 totals 15 residues. The CDR3 region is CASSRGQRNTGELFF.

This rearrangement joins TRBV29-1 to TRBJ2-7. Germline CDR1 and CDR2: SQVTM and ANQGSEA. The CDR3 consists of 14 residues. The CDR3 sequence: CSVHLGNRIDEQYF.

The chain carries TRBV12-3 or TRBV12-4 and TRBJ2-7; TCRdb proposes TRBD1, but this gene call is untestable without DNA. The CDR3 is made up of 14 amino acids. CDR3 sequence reads: CASSLGGGTGEQYF.

V gene TRBV7-8 combines with J gene TRBJ1-1. CDR3 length: 14 amino acids. Germline CDR1 reads SGHVS; CDR2 reads FQNEAQ. CDR3 residues: CASSPVLYNTEAFF.

The V gene is TRBV5-6, the J gene TRBJ1-5; there is no DNA to check the TCRdb D call of TRBD1. The CDR3 covers 15 residues. Germline V gives CDR1 SGHDT, CDR2 YYEEEE. The CDR3 spells CASSSGQGRAQPQHF.

V is TRBV5-4 and J is TRBJ1-5; TCRdb's D call of TRBD1 is untestable without DNA. The CDR3 is 19 amino acids. Germline V CDR1 and CDR2: SGHNT, YYREEE (reference sequence). The CDR3 region is CASSLAHLNRAVGNQPQHF.

The chain is built from TRBV12-3 or TRBV12-4 and TRBJ1-1; TCRdb picks TRBD1, but there is no DNA to check that call. The CDR3 spans 13 residues. CDR3 sequence: CASTRQVNTEAFF.

The chain joins TRBV11-2 to TRBJ2-3. The CDR3 length is 12 residues. Germline CDR1 and CDR2: SGHAT and FQNNGV. This CDR3 is CASRSGSDTQYF.

This chain's CDR3 is CASSVRVEDTQYF. V gene TRBV5-1 combines with J gene TRBJ2-3. The CDR3 is 13 amino acids. Germline loops: CDR1 SGHRS, CDR2 YFSETQ.

CDR3 residues: CASTAVPTNYGYTF. The chain recombines TRBV5-1 with TRBJ1-2. Germline values: CDR1 SGHRS, CDR2 YFSETQ. The CDR3 length is 14 residues. Full variable domain (rest looked up from reference TRBV5-1 and TRBJ1-2): KAGVTQTPRYLIKTRGQQVTLSCSPISGHRSVSWYQQTPGQGLQFLFEYFSETQRNKGNFPGRFSGRQFSNSRSEMNVSTLELGDSALYLCASTAVPTNYGYTFGSGTRLTVV.

This chain joins TRBV2 and TRBJ2-5; TCRdb designates TRBD2, a call that cannot be tested without DNA. Germline V gene data show CDR1 as SNHLY and CDR2 as FYNNEI. The CDR3 sequence is 14 residues long. CDR3 region: CASSPRTSAETQYF.

V gene TRBV7-2 combines with J gene TRBJ2-5; checking the TCRdb D call of TRBD1 is not possible without DNA. This CDR3 contains 15 residues. Germline V gene sequence: CDR1 SGHTA, CDR2 FQGNSA. This chain's CDR3 is CASSLVGGAQETQYF.

This chain links TRBV7-9 with TRBJ1-6; the TCRdb call, TRBD1, lacks DNA for checking. Per germline, CDR1 SEHNR and CDR2 FQNEAQ (reference sequence). The CDR3 length is 14 residues. CDR3 in amino acids: CASSPLTGNSPLHF. The full variable domain, its missing parts supplied by reference TRBV7-9 and TRBJ1-6, is DTGVSQNPRHKITKRGQNVTFRCDPISEHNRLYWYRQTLGQGPEFLTYFQNEAQLEKSRLLSDRFSAERPKGSFSTLEIQRTEQGDSAMYLCASSPLTGNSPLHFGNGTRLTVT.

The CDR3 protein is CASSEGLAGAFWSYEQYF. V gene TRBV2 combines with J gene TRBJ2-7; there is no DNA to check the TCRdb D call of TRBD2. The CDR3 runs to 18 residues. The V gene's germline CDR1 is SNHLY and CDR2 FYNNEI. Full variable domain (remainder filled in from reference TRBV2 and TRBJ2-7): EPEVTQTPSHQVTQMGQEVILRCVPISNHLYFYWYRQILGQKVEFLVSFYNNEISEKSEIFDDQFSVERPDGSNFTLKIRSTKLEDSAMYFCASSEGLAGAFWSYEQYFGPGTRLTVT.

V gene TRBV5-1 combines with J gene TRBJ2-7. This CDR3 is built from 13 residues. In germline, CDR1 is SGHRS, CDR2 YFSETQ. The CDR3 spells CASKVEAAYEQYF.

The chain has TRBV3-1 and TRBJ2-5; the TCRdb D gene call, TRBD1, has no DNA to confirm it. CDR3 length equals 13 residues. Germline lookup yields CDR1 LGHDT and CDR2 YNNKEL (reference sequence). The CDR3 loop is CASSPAGRETQYF.